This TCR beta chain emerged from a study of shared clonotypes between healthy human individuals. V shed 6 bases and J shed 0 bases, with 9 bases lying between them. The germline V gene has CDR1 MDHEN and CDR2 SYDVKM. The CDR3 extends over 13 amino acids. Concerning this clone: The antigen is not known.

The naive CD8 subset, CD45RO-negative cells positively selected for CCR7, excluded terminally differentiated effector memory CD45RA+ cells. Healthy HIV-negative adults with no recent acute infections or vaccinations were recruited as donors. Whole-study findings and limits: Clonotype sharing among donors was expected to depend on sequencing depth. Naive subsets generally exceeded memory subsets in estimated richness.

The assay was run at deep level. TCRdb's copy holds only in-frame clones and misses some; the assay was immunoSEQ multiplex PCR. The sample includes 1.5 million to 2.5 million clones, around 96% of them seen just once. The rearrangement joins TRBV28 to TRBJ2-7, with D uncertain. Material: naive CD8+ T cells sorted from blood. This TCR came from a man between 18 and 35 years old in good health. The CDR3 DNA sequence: TGTGCCAGCAGGGGTCGGAGCTCCTACGAGCAGTACTTC. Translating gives CASRGRSSYEQYF.